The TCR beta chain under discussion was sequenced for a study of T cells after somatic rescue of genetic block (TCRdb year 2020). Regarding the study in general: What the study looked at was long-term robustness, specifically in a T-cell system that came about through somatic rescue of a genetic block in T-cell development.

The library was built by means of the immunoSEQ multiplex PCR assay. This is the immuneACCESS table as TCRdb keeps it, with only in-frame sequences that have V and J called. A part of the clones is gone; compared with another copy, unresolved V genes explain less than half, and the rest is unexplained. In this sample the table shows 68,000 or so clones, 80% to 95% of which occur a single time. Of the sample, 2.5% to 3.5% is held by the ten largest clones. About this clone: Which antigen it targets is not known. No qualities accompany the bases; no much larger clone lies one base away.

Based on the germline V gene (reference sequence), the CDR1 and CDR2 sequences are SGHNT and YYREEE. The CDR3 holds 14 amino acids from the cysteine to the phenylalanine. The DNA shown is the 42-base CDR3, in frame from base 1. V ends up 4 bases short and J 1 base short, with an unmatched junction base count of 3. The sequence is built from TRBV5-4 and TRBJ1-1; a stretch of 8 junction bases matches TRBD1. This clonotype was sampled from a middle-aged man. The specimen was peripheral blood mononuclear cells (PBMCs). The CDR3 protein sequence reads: CASSRDRQNTEAFF. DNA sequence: TGTGCCAGCAGCAGGGACAGGCAGAACACTGAAGCTTTCTTT.